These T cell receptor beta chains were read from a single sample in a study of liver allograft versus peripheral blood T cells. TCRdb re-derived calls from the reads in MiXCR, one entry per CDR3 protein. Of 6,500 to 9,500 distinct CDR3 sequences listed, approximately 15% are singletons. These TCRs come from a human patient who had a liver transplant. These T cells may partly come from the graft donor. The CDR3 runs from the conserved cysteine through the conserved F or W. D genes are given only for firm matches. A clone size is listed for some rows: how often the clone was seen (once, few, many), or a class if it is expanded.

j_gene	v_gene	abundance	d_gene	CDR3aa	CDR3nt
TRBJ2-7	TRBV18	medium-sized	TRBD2	CASSLTSGGANEQYF	TGTGCCAGCTCCCTCACTAGCGGGGGGGCCAACGAGCAGTACTTC
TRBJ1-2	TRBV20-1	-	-	CSATSDSLGYTF	TGCAGTGCTACTTCGGACAGCCTGGGCTACACCTTC
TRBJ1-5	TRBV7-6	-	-	CASSLGIGQPQHF	TGTGCCAGCAGCTTAGGAATCGGTCAGCCCCAGCATTTT
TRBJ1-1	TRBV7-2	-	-	CASSLWDGNTEAFF	TGTGCCAGCAGCTTGTGGGACGGCAACACTGAAGCTTTCTTT
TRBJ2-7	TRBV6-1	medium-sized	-	CASVTRGGYAEEQYF	TGTGCCAGCGTTACTAGGGGGGGCTATGCGGAAGAGCAGTACTTC
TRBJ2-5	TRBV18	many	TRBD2	CASSPRASGGRETQYF	TGTGCCAGCTCACCACGGGCTAGCGGAGGTCGAGAGACCCAGTACTTC
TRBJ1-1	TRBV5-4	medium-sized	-	CASSPTTGKNTEAFF	TGTGCCAGCAGCCCAACGACGGGGAAGAACACTGAAGCTTTCTTT
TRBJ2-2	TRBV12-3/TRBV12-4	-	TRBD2	CASSLGLAGIGELFF	TGTGCCAGCAGTTTAGGACTAGCGGGGATCGGGGAGCTGTTTTTT
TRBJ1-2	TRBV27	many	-	CASSATPSGREDGYTF	TGTGCCAGCAGTGCTACCCCGTCGGGCAGGGAGGACGGCTACACCTTC
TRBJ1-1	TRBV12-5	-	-	CASALDRTKAFF	TGTGCTAGTGCCCTTGACAGGACCAAAGCTTTCTTT
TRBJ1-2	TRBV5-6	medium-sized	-	CASSKLGRASGYTF	TGTGCCAGCAGCAAACTCGGCAGGGCGAGTGGCTACACCTTC
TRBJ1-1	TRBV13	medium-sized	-	CASSLRNRRTEAFF	TGTGCCAGCAGCTTAAGGAATCGGAGGACTGAAGCTTTCTTT
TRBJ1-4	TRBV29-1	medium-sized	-	CSADLGIGSEKLFF	TGCAGCGCCGATCTTGGCATTGGGAGTGAAAAACTGTTTTTT
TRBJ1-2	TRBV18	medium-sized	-	CASSPPGTDNYGYTF	TGTGCCAGCTCACCACCCGGGACTGATAACTATGGCTACACCTTC
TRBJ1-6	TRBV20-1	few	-	CSAGLEGYNSPLHF	TGCAGTGCCGGGCTCGAGGGCTATAATTCACCCCTCCACTTT
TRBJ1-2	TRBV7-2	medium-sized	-	CASSLVAGRINYGYTF	TGTGCCAGCAGCTTAGTCGCAGGGCGGATCAACTATGGCTACACCTTC
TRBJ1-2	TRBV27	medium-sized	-	CASSPGPSNYGYTF	TGTGCCAGCAGTCCCGGGCCATCTAACTATGGCTACACCTTC
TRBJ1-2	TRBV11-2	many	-	CASSLDRQRGYTF	TGTGCCAGCAGCTTGGACCGACAGCGGGGCTACACCTTC
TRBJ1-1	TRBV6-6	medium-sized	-	CASSRDQGGAEAFF	TGTGCCAGCAGTCGCGATCAGGGTGGGGCTGAAGCTTTCTTT
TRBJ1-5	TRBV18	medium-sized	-	CASSPSRSSNQPQHF	TGTGCCAGCTCACCTAGCAGGAGTAGCAATCAGCCCCAGCATTTT
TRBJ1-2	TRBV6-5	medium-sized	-	CASSTKIEAGYTF	TGTGCCAGCAGCACTAAAATCGAAGCGGGCTACACCTTC
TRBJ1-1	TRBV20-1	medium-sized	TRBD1	CSAGGGRHGGTEAFF	TGCAGTGCCGGAGGGGGCAGACATGGCGGCACTGAAGCTTTCTTT
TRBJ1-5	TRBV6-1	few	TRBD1	CASNRQGNQPQHF	TGTGCCAGCAACCGACAGGGGAATCAGCCCCAGCATTTT
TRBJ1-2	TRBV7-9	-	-	CASSWSGVPGRSTF	TGTGCCAGCAGCTGGAGCGGAGTTCCGGGACGGTCCACCTTC
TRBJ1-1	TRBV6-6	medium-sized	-	CASSDREDTEAFF	TGTGCCAGCAGCGACAGAGAGGACACTGAAGCTTTCTTT
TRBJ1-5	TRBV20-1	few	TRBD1	CSARGKMSGTAYMSNQPQHF	TGCAGTGCTAGAGGAAAGATGTCTGGGACAGCATACATGAGCAATCAGCCCCAGCATTTT
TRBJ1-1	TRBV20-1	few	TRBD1	CSPWTGAPMNTEAFF	TGCAGTCCCTGGACAGGGGCCCCTATGAACACTGAAGCTTTCTTT
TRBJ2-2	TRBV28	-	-	CASTTRAEVGELFF	TGTGCCAGCACTACTCGGGCGGAAGTCGGGGAGCTGTTTTTT
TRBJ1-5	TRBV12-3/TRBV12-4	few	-	CASAIGRSGGQPQHF	TGTGCCAGCGCTATAGGGCGGTCAGGAGGTCAGCCCCAGCATTTT
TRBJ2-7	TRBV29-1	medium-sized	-	CSVEDSYSYEQYF	TGCAGCGTCGAGGACAGTTACTCCTACGAGCAGTACTTC
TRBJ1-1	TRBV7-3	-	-	CASSLNSAGEAFF	TGTGCCAGCAGCTTAAATTCAGCTGGTGAAGCTTTCTTT
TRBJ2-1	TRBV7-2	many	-	CASSPRRGADEQFF	TGTGCCAGCAGCCCGAGGAGGGGGGCAGATGAGCAGTTCTTC
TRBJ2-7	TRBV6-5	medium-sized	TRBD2	CASRGLDQGHEQYF	TGTGCCAGCAGGGGACTAGACCAAGGCCACGAGCAGTACTTC
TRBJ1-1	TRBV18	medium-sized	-	CASSRDGETFEAFF	TGTGCCAGCTCACGGGATGGGGAAACCTTTGAAGCTTTCTTT
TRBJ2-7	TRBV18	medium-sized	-	CASSPRMGDEQYF	TGTGCCAGCTCACCACGAATGGGTGACGAGCAGTACTTC
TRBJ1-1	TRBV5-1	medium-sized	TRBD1	CASKNRGNTEAFF	TGCGCCAGCAAAAACAGGGGGAACACTGAAGCTTTCTTT
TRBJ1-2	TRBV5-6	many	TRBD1	CASSLGGQGNYGYTF	TGTGCCAGCAGCTTGGGTGGACAGGGCAACTATGGCTACACCTTC
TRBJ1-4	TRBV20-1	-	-	CSARDGRVHEKLFF	TGCAGTGCTAGAGATGGGAGGGTTCATGAAAAACTGTTTTTT
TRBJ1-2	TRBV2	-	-	CASSEQAYGYTF	TGTGCCAGCAGTGAGCAGGCTTATGGCTACACCTTC
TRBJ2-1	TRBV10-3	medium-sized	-	CAISETVGAYNEQFF	TGTGCCATCAGTGAGACCGTGGGCGCCTACAATGAGCAGTTCTTC
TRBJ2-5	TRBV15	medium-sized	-	CATSRGTEETQYF	TGTGCCACCAGCAGAGGAACGGAAGAGACCCAGTACTTC
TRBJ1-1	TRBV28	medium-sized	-	CASSLVQDGAEAFF	TGTGCCAGCAGTTTAGTACAGGACGGCGCTGAAGCTTTCTTT
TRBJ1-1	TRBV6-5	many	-	CASSYSRGAETEAFF	TGTGCCAGCAGTTACTCACGGGGGGCGGAAACTGAAGCTTTCTTT
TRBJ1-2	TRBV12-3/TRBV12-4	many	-	CASSLTGSPSLYGYTF	TGTGCCAGCTCATTAACCGGGTCCCCGTCTCTCTATGGCTACACCTTC
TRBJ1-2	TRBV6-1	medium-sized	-	CASSLQGSYGYTF	TGTGCCAGCAGTCTACAGGGAAGCTATGGCTACACCTTC